This entry lists 18 T cell receptor beta chains sequenced from one sample in a study of graft-versus-host responses after intestinal transplantation. Generated by immunoSEQ multiplex PCR, the TCRdb table keeps only in-frame clones and is missing some. This table holds approximately 92,000 clones, about 90% found once. The antigens of these receptors remain unknown. Specimen: unstimulated CD8+ T cells sorted from spleen or lymph node cells, collected before intestinal transplant. Receptor source: a human donor who received an intestinal transplant.

This sequence joins TRBV27 and TRBJ2-2; the D call may be TRBD1 or TRBD2 (5 bases each). V shed 2 bases and J shed 0 bases, with 22 bases lying between them. The CDR3 is 20 residues long. Looked up from germline, CDR1 is MNHEY and CDR2 is SMNVEV (reference sequence). Written as DNA, the CDR3 is TGTGCCAGCAGTTTAACCACCCTTGTACCGGGACCTCCGAACACCGGGGAGCTGTTTTTT. Amino acid sequence: CASSLTTLVPGPPNTGELFF.

The CDR3 bases are TGTGCCAGCAGCGGGGACAACTCACTTTGGGTCACCATATATTTT. Its translation is CASSGDNSLWVTIYF. The chain joins TRBV6-1 to TRBJ1-3, with D possibly TRBD1 on 6 matching bases. The germline CDR1 and CDR2 sequences are MNHNS and SASEGT. Trimming removed 6 bases at V and 9 bases at J, with 21 bases between. CDR3 length: 15 amino acids.

The sample holds one count of this clone. The chain uses TRBV2 and TRBJ2-1; 7 bases agree with TRBD2. The V gene's germline CDR1 is SNHLY and CDR2 FYNNEI. The CDR3 length is 15 residues. V dropped 6 bases and J dropped 7; count of bases not matched to a gene: 12. DNA for the CDR3: TGTGCCAGCAGAACCTCTTGGGGGGGAGGGAATGAGCAGTTCTTC. Its translation: CASRTSWGGGNEQFF.

The chain links TRBV4-1 to TRBJ1-2; weak D call: TRBD1 (6 bases). From germline, CDR1 is MGHRA and CDR2 YSYEKL. Trimming removed 2 bases at V and 3 bases at J, with 13 bases between. This CDR3 contains 15 residues. The CDR3, as DNA: TGCGCCAGCAGCCAATCGAACAGGGACCACTATGGCTACACCTTC. Protein product: CASSQSNRDHYGYTF.

The V gene is TRBV6-5, the J gene TRBJ2-7; D gene uncertain. Trimming left V 5 bases short and J 0 bases short, with 11 bases between. The CDR3 consists of 14 residues. CDR1 and CDR2 (germline): MNHEY, SVGAGI. The CDR3 loop is CASSDTRLSYEQYF. CDR3 nucleotides: TGTGCCAGCAGTGACACTCGACTCTCCTACGAGCAGTACTTC.

This chain connects TRBV13 to TRBJ2-5, with 7 bases that match TRBD1. V trimming: 5 bases; J trimming: 2 bases; junction bases outside the gene matches: 17. There are 18 residues in the CDR3. Germline lookup yields CDR1 PRHDT and CDR2 FYEKMQ (reference sequence). The CDR3 DNA is TGTGCCAGCAGCCCAAGAACAGGGGACGCCAACCCTCAAGAGACCCAGTACTTC. This codes for CASSPRTGDANPQETQYF. Using reference TRBV13 and TRBJ2-5 for the parts outside the CDR3, the full variable domain is AAGVIQSPRHLIKEKRETATLKCYPIPRHDTVYWYQQGPGQDPQFLISFYEKMQSDKGSIPDRFSAQQFSDYHSELNMSSLELGDSALYFCASSPRTGDANPQETQYFGPGTRLLVL.

This chain links TRBV27 with TRBJ2-1; 7 bases align to TRBD1. The CDR3 totals 12 residues. Unmatched junction bases numbered 0, after V lost 4 bases and J lost 6 bases. Germline loops: CDR1 MNHEY, CDR2 SMNVEV (reference sequence). CDR3 protein: CASSWDSNEQFF. The CDR3 DNA is TGTGCCAGCAGTTGGGACAGCAATGAGCAGTTCTTC.

This chain joins TRBV5-1 and TRBJ2-7; TRBD1 matches at 8 bases. Germline-derived CDR1 and CDR2 are SGHRS and YFSETQ. The ends lost 2 bases at V and 1 base at J; junction bases unmatched: 5. The CDR3 loop spans 15 amino acids. DNA for the CDR3: TGCGCCAGCAGCTTTACGGGACAGGTTTCCTACGAGCAGTACTTC. It specifies CASSFTGQVSYEQYF.

This clone was detected only a few times. J is TRBJ2-2 and V is TRBV15, with 9 bases identical to TRBD1. This CDR3 comprises 16 residues. Trimming cost V 3 bases and J 0 bases; bases outside gene matches: 2. The V gene's germline CDR1 is LNHNV and CDR2 YYDKDF (reference sequence). CDR3 sequence reads: CATSRDRGPNTGELFF. The CDR3 region has the DNA TGTGCCACCAGCAGGGACAGGGGCCCGAACACCGGGGAGCTGTTTTTT.

This chain uses TRBV21-1 with TRBJ1-5. TRBV21-1 is assigned pseudogene status. The CDR3 length is 15 residues. The CDR3 bases are TGTGCCAGCAGCAAGGACTGCGATAGCAATCAGCCCCAGCATTTT. This encodes CASSKDCDSNQPQHF.

The V and J genes are TRBV12-5 and TRBJ2-1; D may be TRBD2 (6 bases). CDR3 length: 12 residues. Germline assignment: CDR1 LGHNT and CDR2 FRNRAP. Trimming removed 5 bases from V and 14 bases from J, with 16 bases in between. The CDR3 DNA follows: TGTGCTAGTGGTCCCGGGAGAAGCGAGGAGTTCTTC. Translation gives CASGPGRSEEFF.

This rearrangement joins TRBV25-1 to TRBJ2-7, with 8 bases lining up with TRBD1. Trimming at V came to 6 bases and at J to 0 bases, leaving 7 bases not matched to a gene. The CDR3 has 15 residues. Germline CDR1 is MGHDK and CDR2 is SYGVNS. The CDR3 nucleotides are TGTGCCAGCAGACCTAGGACAGGGAGCTCCTACGAGCAGTACTTC. It codes for CASRPRTGSSYEQYF.

J is TRBJ1-1 and V is TRBV27; TRBD1 is a possible D gene (5 bases). The CDR3 totals 13 residues. The germline CDR1 and CDR2 sequences are MNHEY and SMNVEV (reference sequence). Trimming cost V 3 bases and J 4 bases, with 9 bases left between them. The DNA for the CDR3 is TGTGCCAGCAGTTTGGGGGTTAGCACTGAAGCTTTCTTT. Translated: CASSLGVSTEAFF.

V and J are TRBV9 and TRBJ1-1; D call uncertain. Germline V gene sequence: CDR1 SGDLS, CDR2 YYNGEE. V was cut by 6 bases and J by 6 bases, with 18 bases left in between. This CDR3 spans 14 amino acids. The CDR3 DNA follows: TGTGCCAGCACCCCCTTAGAGGGCGCTTCTGAAGCTTTCTTT. Translating it yields CASTPLEGASEAFF.

In its sample, this clone was seen once. The chain combines TRBV5-1 with TRBJ2-7; D is ambiguous. V lost 0 bases to trimming and J lost 5 bases, with 18 bases between them. The germline gives CDR1 SGHRS, CDR2 YFSETQ. The CDR3 spans 16 residues. This CDR3 is CASSLVAPGPGNEQYF. The CDR3 region has the DNA TGCGCCAGCAGCTTGGTGGCCCCAGGACCCGGTAACGAGCAGTACTTC.

The chain joins TRBV4-1 to TRBJ2-5; D ambiguous. The V end was cut by 4 bases, the J end by 1 base, with 13 bases between. Germline CDR1 is MGHRA and CDR2 is YSYEKL. This CDR3 spans 15 amino acids. The CDR3 loop is CASSPIELGQETQYF. As DNA, the CDR3 is TGCGCCAGCAGCCCAATCGAACTGGGCCAAGAGACCCAGTACTTC.

V usage is TRBV7-9 and J usage is TRBJ1-1; a weak D match, TRBD1 (5 bases). Looked up from germline, CDR1 is SEHNR and CDR2 is FQNEAQ (reference sequence). The V end was cut by 2 bases, the J end by 3 bases, with 10 bases between. CDR3 length: 14 amino acids. The CDR3 loop is CASSLYSRDTEAFF. CDR3 coding DNA: TGTGCCAGCAGCTTATACTCCAGGGACACTGAAGCTTTCTTT.

V is TRBV19 and J is TRBJ2-7; 8 bases are a match to TRBD2. V shed 10 bases, J shed 4 bases, and the junction held 12 bases outside the gene matches. From germline, CDR1 is LNHDA and CDR2 SQIVND (reference sequence). CDR3 size: 14 residues. As DNA, the CDR3 is TGTGCCACCCAACCAGCTAGCGGGCTTTACGAGCAGTACTTC. Encoded protein: CATQPASGLYEQYF.